The rows below give T cell receptor beta chains drawn from one sample of a study of OX40 agonist ivuxolimab in advanced cancers. TCRdb keeps only in-frame clones here, not all; method: immunoSEQ multiplex PCR. The repertoire holds about 35,000 clones, 82% seen once, with roughly a quarter in the top ten. Here the sequenced sample was CD4+ or CD8+ T cells sorted from blood, taken in a trial of the OX40 agonist ivuxolimab. Every receptor here comes from an adult with an advanced solid tumor such as melanoma, head and neck, liver or kidney cancer. Each CDR3 is given with its conserved first and last residue. Fields, in order: D gene, clone size, V gene, J gene, CDR3 DNA, CDR3 protein. A D gene is named only where the DNA matches it firmly. Clone size is not always given. Where it is, it says once, few, many or a class for expanded clones.

-	-	TRBV6-6	TRBJ2-7	TGTGCCAGCAGTTACGATTACGGGGGCGAGCAGTACTTC	CASSYDYGGEQYF
TRBD2	-	TRBV5-4	TRBJ2-7	TGTGCCAGCAGCCCGGGGGGGGACCCGCCCTACGAGCAGTACTTC	CASSPGGDPPYEQYF
-	-	TRBV5-1	TRBJ1-2	TGCGCCAGCAGCTGGGGCGTTCGGGGATTCGCAGGCTACACCTTC	CASSWGVRGFAGYTF
-	-	TRBV27	TRBJ1-2	TGTGCCAGCAGTTATACAGCCCTCTATGGCTACACCTTC	CASSYTALYGYTF
TRBD1	-	TRBV28	TRBJ2-2	TGTGCCAGCACCCGTAATCCGGGACAGACCGGGGAACTGTTTTTT	CASTRNPGQTGELFF
-	-	TRBV11-3	TRBJ2-3	TGTGCCAGCAGCTTTGGAGATACAGATACGCAGTATTTT	CASSFGDTDTQYF
-	-	TRBV7-2	TRBJ1-1	TGTGCCAGCAGCTTATATCCAGACTTGAACACTGAAGCTTTCTTT	CASSLYPDLNTEAFF
TRBD1	-	TRBV10-3	TRBJ1-2	TGTGCCATCAGAAGGACAGGGGACAACTATGGCTACACCTTC	CAIRRTGDNYGYTF
TRBD1	-	TRBV19	TRBJ1-4	TGTGCCAGTAGTATAAGACAGGGGATTAATGAAAAACTGTTTTTT	CASSIRQGINEKLFF
-	-	TRBV6-1	TRBJ2-1	TGTGCCAGCAGTGAACCCGGGTTCCACAATGAGCAGTTCTTC	CASSEPGFHNEQFF
TRBD1	once	TRBV9	TRBJ2-3	TGTGCCAGCAGCGCCTGGGACAGGGTCGTAGATACGCAGTATTTT	CASSAWDRVVDTQYF
-	-	TRBV27	TRBJ2-7	TGTGCCAGCAGTCGGGGGGCAGGCTACGAGCAGTACTTC	CASSRGAGYEQYF
TRBD1	-	TRBV28	TRBJ2-7	TGTGCCAGCAGTCGCCGGGACAGCTACTACGAGCAGTACTTC	CASSRRDSYYEQYF
-	-	TRBV27	TRBJ2-2	TGTGCCAGCAGACCTCTGGACGGCGTCACCGGGGAGCTGTTTTTT	CASRPLDGVTGELFF
TRBD2	-	TRBV4-3	TRBJ2-2	TGCGCCAGCAGCCAAGGTGTGAGCGGGGACACCGGGGAGCTGTTTTTT	CASSQGVSGDTGELFF
TRBD1	-	TRBV27	TRBJ2-7	TGTGCCAGCAGTTTAGGGACAGCCTACGAGCAGTACTTC	CASSLGTAYEQYF
TRBD1	-	TRBV19	TRBJ2-7	TGTGCCAGTAGTATCGGGACAGGGGATCTCTACGAGCAGTACTTC	CASSIGTGDLYEQYF
TRBD1	-	TRBV9	TRBJ2-7	TGTGCCAGTAGCGGACAGGGTAAAGCGCAGTACTTC	CASSGQGKAQYF
-	-	TRBV6-6	TRBJ2-2	TGTGCCAGCTGGAAGGGGGAGCTGTTTTTT	CASWKGELFF
-	-	TRBV27	TRBJ2-3	TGTGCCAGCAGTTCCGACAGTGTGGGGGAGATGGCGGATACGCAGTATTTT	CASSSDSVGEMADTQYF
-	-	TRBV13	TRBJ2-5	TGTGCCAGCAGACAGGAGATCTCGGGAGAGACCCAGTACTTC	CASRQEISGETQYF
-	-	TRBV5-5	TRBJ1-5	TGTGCCAGCAGCCCCTGGTATAGCAATCAGCCCCAGCATTTT	CASSPWYSNQPQHF
TRBD2	few	TRBV5-4	TRBJ2-7	TGTGCCAGCAGCTCTATAGCGGGAGGGCTAGGTAACTACGAGCAGTACTTC	CASSSIAGGLGNYEQYF
TRBD2	-	TRBV5-5	TRBJ2-2	TGTGCCAGCAGCTCACAGGGACTAGCGGGAACCGGGGAGCTGTTTTTT	CASSSQGLAGTGELFF
-	medium-sized	TRBV23-1	TRBJ2-5	TGCGCCAGCAGTCCGCAAGAGACCCAGTACTTC	CASSPQETQYF
-	-	TRBV11-2	TRBJ1-3	TGTGCCAGCAGCTACAGACAGGACCGGTCCTCTGGAAACACCATATATTTT	CASSYRQDRSSGNTIYF
TRBD2	-	TRBV7-9	TRBJ2-1	TGTGCCAGCAGCTTAGTCACTAGCGGGGTGGATGAGCAGTTCTTC	CASSLVTSGVDEQFF
-	-	TRBV5-6	TRBJ2-7	TGTGCCAGCAGCTTGGTCCAGGACCTTTCCTACGAGCAGTACTTC	CASSLVQDLSYEQYF
-	-	TRBV27	TRBJ2-1	TGTGCCAGCAGTTTCCCTCCTAAGCAGTTCTTC	CASSFPPKQFF
-	-	TRBV28	TRBJ1-2	TGTGCCAGCACCATATCGAACAGGGCGGGCTACACCTTC	CASTISNRAGYTF
-	medium-sized	TRBV19	TRBJ2-7	TGTGCCAGTAGCATCATAAACTCCTACGAGCAGTACTTC	CASSIINSYEQYF
TRBD1	-	TRBV11-2	TRBJ1-1	TGTGCCAGCAGCCCCTGGACAGGGGGATTCACTGAAGCTTTCTTT	CASSPWTGGFTEAFF